One sample yielded the 7 T cell receptor beta chains listed below, sequenced in a study of regulatory T cells in long-lasting Graves disease. Time point here: newly diagnosed GD, antithyroid drugs for less than 3 months. Researchers made the TCR library from RNA that was extracted from PBMCs. Library construction for TCR beta used iRepertoire HTBI primers and Arm-PCR of CDR3 regions. Via MiXCR, TCRdb re-called the multiplex PCR reads, giving one row per CDR3 protein. The top ten clones hold 13% to 15% of a sample with around 250,000 distinct CDR3 sequences, approximately 20% of them seen once. These data were also reused for a study on T cells in Graves' hyperthyroidism and ophthalmopathy.

The starting material was peripheral blood mononuclear cells (PBMCs), obtained at new diagnosis, from a patient treated with antithyroid drugs. These receptors all come from a woman aged 30 to 39 with Graves disease.

This chain connects TRBV7-2 to TRBJ2-7; 9 bases agree with TRBD2. Losses at the gene ends were 5 bases for V and 7 bases for J; bases not matched to a gene: 9. Germline V CDR1 and CDR2: SGHTA, FQGNSA. This CDR3 is 14 amino acids long. In DNA form, the CDR3 reads TGTGCCAGCAGCCTCCTAGCGGGGCCGGGGGAGCAGTACTTC. Its translation: CASSLLAGPGEQYF.

For this clonotype: At one of its ends the junction is not consistent with the germline gene, which may arise from a read error. Written as DNA, the CDR3 is TGTGCCAGCAGCCCCCCGGGGGGTTCACCCCTCCACTTT. Translation gives CASSPPGGSPLHF. This rearrangement joins TRBV5-1 to TRBJ1-6; a weak D match, TRBD1 (5 bases). This CDR3 comprises 13 residues. Germline CDR1 reads SGHRS; CDR2 reads YFSETQ.

This clonotype came up a few times. The gene calls are TRBV27 and TRBJ2-1; 7 nucleotides align to TRBD2. This CDR3 region has 18 residues. Germline loops: CDR1 MNHEY, CDR2 SMNVEV (reference sequence). J gave up 6 bases and V 2 bases, and 16 bases lay outside the gene matches. The CDR3 region has the DNA TGTGCCAGCAGTTTAACGGGGGGAGAAACGTTCTATATCAATGAGCAGTTCTTC. Protein product: CASSLTGGETFYINEQFF.

This clonotype came up a few times. The junction does not match germline at one end; this may be a read error. V gene TRBV7-7 combines with J gene TRBJ2-7, with 13 bases lining up with TRBD2. CDR3 length: 13 residues. The germline gives CDR1 SSHAT, CDR2 FNYEAQ (reference sequence). This CDR3 is CASSPGLAGEQYF. For the CDR3, the DNA is TGTGCTAGCAGCCCGGGACTAGCGGGGGAGCAGTACTTC.

This clonotype was observed at least ten times. The rearrangement joins TRBV2 to TRBJ2-5, with TRBD1 identical over 9 bases. V trimming: 7 bases; J trimming: 6 bases; junction bases outside the gene matches: 6. Per the germline V gene, CDR1 is SNHLY and CDR2 is FYNNEI. This CDR3 has 13 amino acids. The CDR3 bases are TGTGCCAGCAACCGGGACAGGGTGAAGACCCAGTACTTC. It yields the protein CASNRDRVKTQYF.

The sample holds many counts of this clonotype. The chain joins TRBV2 to TRBJ1-2; D is undetermined. This CDR3 is built from 12 residues. Trimming took off 7 bases at V and 1 base at J, with 7 bases between the two ends. Germline V CDR1 and CDR2: SNHLY, FYNNEI. In nucleotides, the CDR3 is TGTGCCAGCAACTCATTTAACTATGGCTACACCTTC. It is translated as CASNSFNYGYTF.

This clonotype came up many times. V is TRBV20-1 and J is TRBJ1-5, with TRBD1 identical over 8 bases. This CDR3 region has 15 residues. V gave up 1 base and J gave up 4 bases; unmatched junction bases: 6. The germline gives CDR1 DFQATT, CDR2 SNEGSKA (reference sequence). CDR3 DNA sequence: TGCAGTGCTAGAGGGGGACAGGAATTTAATCAGCCCCAGCATTTT. This codes for CSARGGQEFNQPQHF.